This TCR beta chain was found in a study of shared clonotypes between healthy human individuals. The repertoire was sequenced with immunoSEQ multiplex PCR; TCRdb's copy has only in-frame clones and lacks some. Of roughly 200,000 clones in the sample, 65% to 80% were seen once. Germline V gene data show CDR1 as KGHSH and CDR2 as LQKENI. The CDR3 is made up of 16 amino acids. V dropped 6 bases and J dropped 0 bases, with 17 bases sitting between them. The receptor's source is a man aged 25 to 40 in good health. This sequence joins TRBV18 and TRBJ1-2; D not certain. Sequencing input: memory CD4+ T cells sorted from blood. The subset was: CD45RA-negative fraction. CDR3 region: CASSQGPGSANYGYTF. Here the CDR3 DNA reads TGTGCCAGCTCCCAAGGGCCGGGCTCAGCTAACTATGGCTACACCTTC.